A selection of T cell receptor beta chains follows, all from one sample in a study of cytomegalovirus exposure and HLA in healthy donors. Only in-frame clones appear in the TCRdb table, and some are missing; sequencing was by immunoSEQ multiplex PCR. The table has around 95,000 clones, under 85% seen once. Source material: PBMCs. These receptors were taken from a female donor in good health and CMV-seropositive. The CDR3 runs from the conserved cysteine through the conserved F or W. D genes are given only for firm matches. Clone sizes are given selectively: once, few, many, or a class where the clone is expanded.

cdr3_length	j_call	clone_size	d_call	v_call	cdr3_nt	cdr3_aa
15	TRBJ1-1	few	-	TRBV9	TGTGCCAGCAGCGAACAGGGCCTACGGGACACTGAAGCTTTCTTT	CASSEQGLRDTEAFF
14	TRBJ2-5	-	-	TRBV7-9	TGTGCCAGCAGCTTAGGGCACCCCCAAGAGACCCAGTACTTC	CASSLGHPQETQYF
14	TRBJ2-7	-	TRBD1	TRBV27	TGTGCCAGCAGTTTCGGGGGACAGGGTTACGAGCAGTACTTC	CASSFGGQGYEQYF
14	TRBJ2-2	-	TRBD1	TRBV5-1	TGCGCCAGCAGGACAGGGACGGGCACCGGGGAGCTGTTTTTT	CASRTGTGTGELFF
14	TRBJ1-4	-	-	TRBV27	TGTGCCAGCAAATCGACAGGCCTTAATGAAAAACTGTTTTTT	CASKSTGLNEKLFF
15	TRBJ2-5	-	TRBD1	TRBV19	TGTGCCAGTAGTATCGGAACCGGGACAGGAGAGACCCAGTACTTC	CASSIGTGTGETQYF
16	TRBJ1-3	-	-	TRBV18	TGTGCCAGCTCACCACGGAACAGTGGCTCTGGAAACACCATATATTTT	CASSPRNSGSGNTIYF
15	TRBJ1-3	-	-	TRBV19	TGTGCCAGTAGCAAGGCAGGGCCCTCTGGAAACACCATATATTTT	CASSKAGPSGNTIYF
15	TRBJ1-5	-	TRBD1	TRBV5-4	TGTGCCAGCAGCCCCGGGACAGGGGCTGTTCAGCCCCAGCATTTT	CASSPGTGAVQPQHF
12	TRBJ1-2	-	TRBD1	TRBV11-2	TGTGCCAGCAGCTTGACTCCGGGACAGAGGGTCTTC	CASSLTPGQRVF
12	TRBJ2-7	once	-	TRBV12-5	TGTGCTAGTGGTTTGAATAGCTACGAGCAGTACTTC	CASGLNSYEQYF
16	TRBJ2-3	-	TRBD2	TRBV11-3	TGTGCCAGCAGCTTAGGCGCTAGCGGGAGCCCCGATACGCAGTATTTT	CASSLGASGSPDTQYF
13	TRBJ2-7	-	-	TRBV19	TGTGCCAGTAGTATGGACAGCTCCTACGAGCAGTACTTC	CASSMDSSYEQYF
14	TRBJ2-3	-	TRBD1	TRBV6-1	TGTGCCAGCAGGCCCCCGACAGGGGCAGATACGCAGTATTTT	CASRPPTGADTQYF
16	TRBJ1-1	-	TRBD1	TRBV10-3	TGTGCCATCAACCGGGACAGGGTTGGCTCGGGCACTGAAGCTTTCTTT	CAINRDRVGSGTEAFF
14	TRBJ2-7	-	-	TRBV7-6	TGTGCCAGCAGCTTGGGGGGGGGCCTAGACGAGCAGTACTTC	CASSLGGGLDEQYF
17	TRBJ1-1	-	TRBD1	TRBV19	TGTGCCAGTATACCGGGACAGGGGCATTTTTTGAACACTGAAGCTTTCTTT	CASIPGQGHFLNTEAFF
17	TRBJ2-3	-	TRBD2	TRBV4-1	TGCGCCAGCAGCCAGAGGGCGGGACTAGCGGGGCCAGATACGCAGTATTTT	CASSQRAGLAGPDTQYF